This TCR beta chain was retrieved from a study of T-cell memory formation after mild COVID-19. Study details: Clusters of TCRs were largely donor specific.

Remarks on this clonotype: Its antigen remains unknown.

V shed 1 base, J shed 7 bases, and the junction held 6 bases outside the gene matches. Germline assignment: CDR1 LNHNV and CDR2 YYDKDF (reference sequence). The CDR3 contains 14 residues. Study outcomes and limitations: Those CD4+ clones that contracted were mainly in CM and EM (CD8+ ones in EMRA).

TCRdb fed the 5' RACE reads into MiXCR, producing one record per CDR3 protein. This table has 85,000 to 130,000 distinct CDR3 sequences, 9.5% to 15% appearing once. Sequencing was done on a sample of PBMCs or a T cell subset sorted from them (not recorded which). The chain recombines TRBV15 with TRBJ2-7; 8 bases align to TRBD2. The clonotype comes from an adult woman who had mild COVID-19 (a few samples of this study predate the infection). Cell type and time point are not known. The CDR3 nucleotides are TGTGCCACCAGCAGAGTCTCACCTAGCGGGGAGCAGTACTTC. Amino acids: CATSRVSPSGEQYF. Filled out from reference TRBV15 and TRBJ2-7, the complete variable domain reads DAMVIQNPRYQVTQFGKPVTLSCSQTLNHNVMYWYQQKSSQAPKLLFHYYDKDFNNEADTPDNFQSRRPNTSFCFLDIRSPGLGDTAMYLCATSRVSPSGEQYFGPGTRLTVT.